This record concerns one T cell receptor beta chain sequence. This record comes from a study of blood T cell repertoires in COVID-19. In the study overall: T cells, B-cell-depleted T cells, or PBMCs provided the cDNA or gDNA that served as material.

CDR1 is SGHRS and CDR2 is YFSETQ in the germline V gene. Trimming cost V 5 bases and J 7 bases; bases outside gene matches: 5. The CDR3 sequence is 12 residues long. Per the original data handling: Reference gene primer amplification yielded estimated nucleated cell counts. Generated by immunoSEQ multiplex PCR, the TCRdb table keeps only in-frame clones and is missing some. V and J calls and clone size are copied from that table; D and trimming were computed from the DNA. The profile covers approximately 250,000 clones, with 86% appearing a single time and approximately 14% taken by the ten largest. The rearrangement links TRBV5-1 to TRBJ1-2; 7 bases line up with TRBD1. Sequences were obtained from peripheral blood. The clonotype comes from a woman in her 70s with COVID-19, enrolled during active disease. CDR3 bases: TGCGCCAGCAGTACAGGGGTAGGTGGCTACACCTTC. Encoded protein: CASSTGVGGYTF.